This TCR beta chain was observed in a study of T cells after yellow fever vaccination. Remarks on this clonotype: Its specificity is not known.

5'RACE template switching produced TCR cDNA carrying a universal primer site and UMIs. TCRdb re-called the 5' RACE reads through MiXCR, storing one row per CDR3 protein. The repertoire includes approximately 610,000 distinct CDR3 sequences, about 15% of them detected once, and 17% sits in the top ten. The germline V gene encodes CDR1 LNHDA and CDR2 SQIVND (reference sequence). The CDR3 consists of 16 residues. The V and J ends lost 6 bases and 0 bases respectively, with 15 bases between them. Notes on the study in general: Most clones from primary vaccination were detected again post-booster (just under 97% CD4, 88% CD8).

The sequence derives from a man between 18 and 35 years old who received the YFV17D yellow fever vaccine. This rearrangement joins TRBV19 to TRBJ2-1; D gene unclear. Material: PBMCs, obtained less than 6 days after the first yellow fever vaccination. CDR3 in amino acids: CASSPRQVSSYNEQFF. CDR3 sequence (DNA): TGTGCCAGTAGCCCTCGGCAGGTGAGCTCCTACAATGAGCAGTTCTTC.